The rows below give T cell receptor beta chains drawn from one sample of a study of T cells in Graves' hyperthyroidism and ophthalmopathy. TCRdb reanalysed the multiplex PCR reads using MiXCR and keeps one entry per CDR3 protein. Altogether about half a million distinct CDR3 sequences are present, roughly a quarter being singletons, with the ten largest covering 10% to 12%. The sequenced material came from blood. These receptors were taken from a woman in her 30s with Graves' ophthalmopathy. Each CDR3 is given with its conserved first and last residue.

j_gene | v_gene | len | CDR3aa
TRBJ1-5 | TRBV27 | 16 | CASSSGGAGRYQPQHF
TRBJ1-5 | TRBV28 | 17 | CASSLSAGTGGNQPQHF
TRBJ1-1 | TRBV7-2 | 13 | CASSPAGDFEAFF
TRBJ1-3 | TRBV15 | 16 | CATSFRYADSGNTIYF
TRBJ2-7 | TRBV28 | 14 | CASRRTGFESEQYF
TRBJ2-7 | TRBV12-3/TRBV12-4 | 13 | CASRSPGGLEQYF
TRBJ1-2 | TRBV30 | 13 | CAWSVGSLYGYTF
TRBJ1-2 | TRBV6-1 | 16 | CASRFQPGQTGYGYTF
TRBJ2-4 | TRBV7-9 | 16 | CASSSLSPAEWNIKYF
TRBJ2-7 | TRBV15 | 15 | CATSRPKAGRGEQYF
TRBJ2-4 | TRBV6-1 | 12 | CASSSKENIRYF
TRBJ2-3 | TRBV7-6 | 13 | CASSKPGTDTQYF
TRBJ1-1 | TRBV4-2 | 15 | CASSPEPDLLVEAFF
TRBJ2-5 | TRBV20-1 | 16 | CSASLLGLAGRETQYF
TRBJ2-3 | TRBV9 | 16 | CASSAMGGRSTDTQYF
TRBJ1-1 | TRBV5-1 | 15 | CASSSRDREGTEAFF
TRBJ2-7 | TRBV12-3/TRBV12-4 | 16 | CASSPPQGGPGGEQYF
TRBJ1-2 | TRBV20-1 | 15 | CSARAGDRGLGGYTF
TRBJ2-7 | TRBV5-1 | 15 | CASSTGLAQPYEQYF
TRBJ2-5 | TRBV18 | 16 | CASSPPGLASGETQYF
TRBJ1-2 | TRBV14 | 13 | CASSQVWGDGYTF
TRBJ2-5 | TRBV6-5 | 16 | CASSYPAAGGQETQYF
TRBJ1-5 | TRBV19 | 14 | CASSPPGPGQPQHF
TRBJ2-2 | TRBV6-5 | 17 | CASSYSIGGSNTGELFF
TRBJ2-7 | TRBV7-8 | 14 | CASSYGGRSYEQYF
TRBJ2-2 | TRBV7-8 | 15 | CASSLAYPAGGELFF
TRBJ1-5 | TRBV5-1 | 15 | CASSLDPGGNQPQHF
TRBJ2-4 | TRBV27 | 21 | CASRALERGGLNRIAKNIQYF
TRBJ1-1 | TRBV19 | 13 | CASSPDIFSEAFF
TRBJ1-5 | TRBV6-2/TRBV6-3 | 13 | CATTSYSNQPQHF
TRBJ1-6 | TRBV25-1 | 15 | CASRISGGGNSPLHF
TRBJ1-1 | TRBV12-5 | 14 | CASGSGVVHTEAFF
TRBJ2-7 | TRBV6-5 | 14 | CASSYSSEGGEQYF
TRBJ2-2 | TRBV28 | 14 | CASREVGFTGELFF
TRBJ1-1 | TRBV20-1 | 13 | CSSNMEMNTEAFF
TRBJ2-5 | TRBV20-1 | 11 | CSAERGETQYF
TRBJ1-5 | TRBV6-2/TRBV6-3 | 16 | CASSPDRDYSSQPQHF
TRBJ1-5 | TRBV12-3/TRBV12-4 | 13 | CASKLGQYQPQHF
TRBJ1-1 | TRBV10-3 | 13 | CAISGTADTEAFF
TRBJ2-7 | TRBV20-1 | 16 | CSARDSRGPLPYEQYF
TRBJ2-5 | TRBV11-2 | 15 | CASSRNRALQETQYF
TRBJ2-2 | TRBV20-1 | 15 | CSARNRQWNTGELFF
TRBJ2-5 | TRBV7-8 | 14 | CASSLIGLQETQYF
TRBJ2-2 | TRBV11-1 | 15 | CASSFRTGGTGELFF
TRBJ2-5 | TRBV27 | 15 | CASSKLAGAQETQYF
TRBJ1-1 | TRBV7-3 | 15 | CASSSSRDTNTEAFF
TRBJ1-2 | TRBV4-1 | 14 | CASSQGWGPYGYTF
TRBJ2-5 | TRBV7-3 | 13 | CASSQHRGETQYF
TRBJ2-7 | TRBV5-4 | 16 | CASSLIPGQGAYEQYF